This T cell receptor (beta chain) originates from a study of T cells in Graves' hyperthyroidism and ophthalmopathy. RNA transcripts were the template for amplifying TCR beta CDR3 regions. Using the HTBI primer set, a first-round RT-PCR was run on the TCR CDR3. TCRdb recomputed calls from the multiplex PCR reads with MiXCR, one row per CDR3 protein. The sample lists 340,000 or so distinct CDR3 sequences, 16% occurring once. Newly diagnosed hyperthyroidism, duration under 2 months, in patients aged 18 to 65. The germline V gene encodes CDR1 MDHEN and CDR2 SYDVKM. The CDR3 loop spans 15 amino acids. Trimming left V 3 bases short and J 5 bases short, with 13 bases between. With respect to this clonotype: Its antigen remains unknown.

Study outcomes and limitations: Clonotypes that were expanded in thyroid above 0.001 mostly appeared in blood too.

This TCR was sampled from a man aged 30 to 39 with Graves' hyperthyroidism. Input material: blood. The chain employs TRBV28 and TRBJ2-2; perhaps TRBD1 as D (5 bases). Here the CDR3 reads CASSFAGLLTGELFF. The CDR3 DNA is TGTGCCAGCAGTTTCGCAGGGTTGTTGACCGGGGAGCTGTTTTTT.